The next 8 T cell receptor delta chains were all read from a single sample in a study of gamma-delta chains in newborns, infants, children. TCRdb fed the reads into CATT to redo clone calling. The repertoire has 6,900 or so delta-chain clones, 2% to 2.5% of them found once; the top ten carry approximately 11%. Sample: blood. These receptors all come from a child who was a newborn, infant or young child, either healthy, febrile or measles-vaccinated (not recorded which).

Notes on this clone: This may be a read error: a much more frequent sequence differs by one nucleotide. This same CDR3 is encoded by further DNA sequences in the sample. This chain uses TRDV2 with TRDJ3, with a possible D match to TRDD3 (5 bases). This CDR3 comprises 13 residues. Germline CDR1 GEAIGNYY, CDR2 EKD. CDR3 sequence reads: CAGDTWDTRQMFF. CDR3 in DNA: TGTGCCGGCGATACCTGGGACACCCGGCAGATGTTTTTC.

This clone has just a few counts. The TCRdb protein comes from a much larger clone and disagrees with this DNA's translation at residue 8, likely due to a read error; the protein given here is derived from the DNA. V is TRDV2 and J is TRDJ3; no clear D gene. Trimming took off 1 base at V and 1 base at J, with 13 bases between the two ends. This CDR3 has 18 amino acids. Germline-derived CDR1 and CDR2 are GEAIGNYY and EKD. CDR3 residues: CACDTVTCTSWDTRQMFF. The CDR3 region has the DNA TGTGCCTGTGACACTGTAACGTGTACATCCTGGGACACCCGACAGATGTTTTTC.

This clone was recorded at least ten times. This sequence may be a read error, since a much larger clone differs from it by one base. This sample includes further DNA sequences coding for the same CDR3. This chain uses TRDV2 with TRDJ3, with 13 bases lining up with TRDD3. Germline trimming cut 2 bases from V and 3 bases from J; bases unmatched to any gene: 12. This CDR3 region has 21 residues. The germline gives CDR1 GEAIGNYY, CDR2 EKD. CDR3 bases: TGTGCCTGTGACAAAGTACTGGGGGATACGGGGATCAACTGGGACACCCGACAGATGTTTTTC. This translates into CACDKVLGDTGINWDTRQMFF.

This clone is medium-sized (0.01 to 0.1%) in the sample. This may come from a read error, since a much larger clone is one base off. This chain uses TRDV2 with TRDJ3; 9 positions match TRDD3. This CDR3 has 18 residues. J was trimmed by 0 bases and V by 3 bases; bases with no gene match: 5. Germline CDR1 reads GEAIGNYY; CDR2 reads EKD. CDR3 residues: CACDAVGDSSWDTRQMFF. In nucleotides, the CDR3 is TGTGCCTGTGACGCCGTGGGGGATAGCTCCTGGGACACCCGACAGATGTTTTTC.

A remark on this clone: This may stem from a read error, because a much larger clone lies one nucleotide away. Other nucleotide sequences from this sample produce the same CDR3. J is TRDJ2 and V is TRDV2; 7 nucleotides match TRDD3. This CDR3 has 16 amino acids. Germline V gene lookup returns CDR1 GEAIGNYY and CDR2 EKD. The CDR3 sequence: CACDTVGGALTAQLFF. The DNA for the CDR3 is TGTGCCTGTGACACCGTTGGGGGAGCTTTGACAGCCCAACTCTTCTTT.

This clone was counted a few times. The TCRdb protein comes from a much larger clone and disagrees with this DNA's translation at residue 9, likely due to a read error; the protein given here is derived from the DNA. V usage is TRDV3 and J usage is TRDJ1; D might be TRDD2 or TRDD3, each matching 9 bases. The CDR3 runs to 19 residues. V dropped 3 bases and J dropped 0 bases, with 29 bases sitting between them. Germline V gives CDR1 TVYSNPD, CDR2 GDNSRS (reference sequence). Here the CDR3 DNA reads TGTGCCTTCCCTTCCTACGGTCGCTTGGGGATACGGTACACCGATAAACTCATCTTT. Translation gives CAFPSYGRLGIRYTDKLIF.

This clone was found a few times. This may arise from a read error, as a much more abundant clone is one base away. V gene TRDV2 combines with J gene TRDJ3; 9 nucleotides line up with TRDD3. The CDR3 runs 20 residues. Per the germline V gene, CDR1 is GEAIGNYY and CDR2 is EKD. The CDR3 DNA sequence: TGTGCCTGTGACGGCGTGGGGATACGCCGAAGCTCCTGGGACGCCCGACAGATGTTTTTC. It encodes CACDGVGIRRSSWDARQMFF.

Concerning this clone itself: This is likely an artifact of a read error, given a far larger clone one base away. Other DNA sequences in the sample encode the same CDR3. V gene TRDV2 combines with J gene TRDJ3, with 11 positions matching TRDD3. This CDR3 is 19 amino acids long. V shed 0 bases and J 0 bases; nucleotides not matched to a gene: 3. From germline, CDR1 is GEAIGNYY and CDR2 EKD. CDR3 amino acids: CACDTLGDTSSWDTRQMFF. In DNA, the CDR3 is TGTGCCTGTGACACCCTGGGGGATACTAGCTCCTGGGACACCCGACAGATGTTTTTC.